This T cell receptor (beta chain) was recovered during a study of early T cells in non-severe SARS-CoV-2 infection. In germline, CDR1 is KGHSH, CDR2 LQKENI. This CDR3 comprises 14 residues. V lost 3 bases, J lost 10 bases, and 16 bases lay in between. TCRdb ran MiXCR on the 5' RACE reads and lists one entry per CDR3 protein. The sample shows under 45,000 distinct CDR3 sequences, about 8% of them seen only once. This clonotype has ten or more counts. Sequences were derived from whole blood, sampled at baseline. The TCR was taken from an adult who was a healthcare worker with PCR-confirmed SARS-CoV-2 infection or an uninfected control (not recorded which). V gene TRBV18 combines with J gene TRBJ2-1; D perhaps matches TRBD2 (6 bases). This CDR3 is CASSPSWGVSEQFF. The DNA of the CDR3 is TGTGCCAGCTCACCGAGTTGGGGGGTCAGCGAGCAGTTCTTC.